The sequence of this T cell receptor (beta chain) was determined in a study of identical twins. Healthy Caucasian individuals made up all the donors. TCRdb processed the 5' RACE reads anew with MiXCR; each CDR3 protein has one entry. The sample comprises 750,000 to 950,000 distinct CDR3 sequences, around 12% of which are singletons, and roughly 1.6% rests with the top ten. Remarks on this clonotype: Antigen unknown.

Overall study findings and caveats: Excess sharing by twins proved weaker in beta out-of-frame sequences.

These data were likewise used in another study, on yellow fever vaccine responses in identical twins.

This clonotype was sampled from a young woman in good health. The sequencing sample was made of PBMCs.

As DNA, the CDR3 is TGTGCCAGCACCCCTCGGGAGCGCACAGATACGCAGTATTTT. This sequence encodes CASTPRERTDTQYF. V gene TRBV2 combines with J gene TRBJ2-3; a weak D match, TRBD2 (6 bases). The V end was cut by 7 bases, the J end by 1 base, with 12 bases between. Germline V lookup: CDR1 SNHLY, CDR2 FYNNEI. The CDR3 has 14 amino acids.